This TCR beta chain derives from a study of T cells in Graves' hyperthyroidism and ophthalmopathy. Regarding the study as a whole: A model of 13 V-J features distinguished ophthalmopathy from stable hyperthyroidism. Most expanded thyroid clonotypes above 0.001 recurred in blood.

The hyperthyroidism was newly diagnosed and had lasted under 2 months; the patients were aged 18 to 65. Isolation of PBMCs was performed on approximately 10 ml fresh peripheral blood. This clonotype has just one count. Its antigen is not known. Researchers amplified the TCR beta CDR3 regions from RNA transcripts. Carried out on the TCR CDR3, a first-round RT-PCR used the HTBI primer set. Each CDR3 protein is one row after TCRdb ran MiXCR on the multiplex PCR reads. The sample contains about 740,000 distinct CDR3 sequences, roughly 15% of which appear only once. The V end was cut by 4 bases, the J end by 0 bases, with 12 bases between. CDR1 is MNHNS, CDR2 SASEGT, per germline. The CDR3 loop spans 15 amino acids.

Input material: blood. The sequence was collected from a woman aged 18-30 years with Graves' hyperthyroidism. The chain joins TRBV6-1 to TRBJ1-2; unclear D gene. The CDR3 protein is CASSAPQDSNYGYTF. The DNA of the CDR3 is TGTGCCAGCAGTGCACCCCAAGATTCTAACTATGGCTACACCTTC.